The sequence of this T cell receptor (beta chain) was determined in a study of blood T cell repertoires in COVID-19. This clone turned up a few times. TCRdb keeps only in-frame clones here, not all; method: immunoSEQ multiplex PCR. The table shows 250,000 to 350,000 clones, with around 88% occurring only once. The receptor was derived from a man aged 25 to 40 with acute or convalescent COVID-19. The sample comprised peripheral blood.

In nucleotides, the CDR3 is TGTGCCAGCAGTGGAAGGGACAGGGCCACGCACGGGAATCAGCCCCAGCATTTT. Encoded protein: CASSGRDRATHGNQPQHF. The genes are TRBV6-2 or TRBV6-3 and TRBJ1-5, with TRBD1 identical over 9 bases. The V segment lost 5 bases and the J segment 4 bases; nucleotides outside the gene matches: 15. CDR3 size: 18 residues. Germline CDR1 reads MNHEY; CDR2 reads SVGEGT.